These T cell receptor beta chains were read from a single sample in a study of OX40 agonist ivuxolimab in advanced cancers. Produced via immunoSEQ multiplex PCR; TCRdb's table is partial and in-frame only. The sample holds around 67,000 clones, 80% to 85% seen once. Here the sequenced sample was CD4+ or CD8+ T cells sorted from blood, taken in a trial of the OX40 agonist ivuxolimab. The source is an adult with an advanced solid tumor such as melanoma, head and neck, liver or kidney cancer. Both conserved end residues are part of each CDR3. A D gene is named only where the DNA matches it firmly. Size is stated for part of the rows, as once, few or many counts, or as a class when the clone is expanded.

v_call: TRBV6-5; d_call: NA; j_call: TRBJ1-1; clone_size: NA; cdr3_nt: TGTGCCAGCGCGAGGTACACTGAAGCTTTCTTT; cdr3_aa: CASARYTEAFF
v_call: TRBV18; d_call: NA; j_call: TRBJ1-1; clone_size: NA; cdr3_nt: TGTGCCAGCTCAAATGGACAGATTCAGAACACTGAAGCTTTCTTT; cdr3_aa: CASSNGQIQNTEAFF
v_call: TRBV6-5; d_call: NA; j_call: TRBJ2-3; clone_size: NA; cdr3_nt: TGTGCCAGCAGGCCCGGGGACACAGATACGCAGTATTTT; cdr3_aa: CASRPGDTDTQYF
v_call: TRBV27; d_call: NA; j_call: TRBJ2-7; clone_size: NA; cdr3_nt: TGTGCCAGCAGTTTACCGACAGGAGCCTTTCTCTCCTACGAGCAGTACTTC; cdr3_aa: CASSLPTGAFLSYEQYF
v_call: TRBV6-5; d_call: NA; j_call: TRBJ2-7; clone_size: once; cdr3_nt: TGTGCCAGCAGTTCCGGGGCCTACGAGCAGTACTTC; cdr3_aa: CASSSGAYEQYF
v_call: TRBV5-6; d_call: TRBD1; j_call: TRBJ2-5; clone_size: once; cdr3_nt: TGTGCCAGCAGTCGGGACAGGTGGCAAGAGACCCAGTACTTC; cdr3_aa: CASSRDRWQETQYF
v_call: TRBV28; d_call: NA; j_call: TRBJ1-4; clone_size: NA; cdr3_nt: TGTGCCAGCAGTTTCTTGCCCGAAAAACTGTTTTTT; cdr3_aa: CASSFLPEKLFF
v_call: TRBV14; d_call: TRBD1; j_call: TRBJ2-7; clone_size: NA; cdr3_nt: TGTGCCAGCAGCGGTGGACAGGGGGTTTACTACGAGCAGTACTTC; cdr3_aa: CASSGGQGVYYEQYF
v_call: TRBV2; d_call: TRBD1; j_call: TRBJ2-5; clone_size: NA; cdr3_nt: TGTGCCAGCAGTACCGGGACAGGGCAACGGGAGACCCAGTACTTC; cdr3_aa: CASSTGTGQRETQYF
v_call: TRBV18; d_call: TRBD1; j_call: TRBJ2-4; clone_size: NA; cdr3_nt: TGTGCCAGCTCACCTGGACAGGGCAGCGCCAAAAACATTCAGTACTTC; cdr3_aa: CASSPGQGSAKNIQYF
v_call: TRBV30; d_call: NA; j_call: TRBJ2-3; clone_size: NA; cdr3_nt: TGTGCCTGGACCCTCCAGGTGATTAGCGGCTCCACAGATACGCAGTATTTT; cdr3_aa: CAWTLQVISGSTDTQYF
v_call: TRBV9; d_call: NA; j_call: TRBJ1-1; clone_size: NA; cdr3_nt: TGTGCCAGCAGCCCCGCATCCACGGTCCTCACTGAAGCTTTCTTT; cdr3_aa: CASSPASTVLTEAFF
v_call: TRBV7-2; d_call: TRBD1; j_call: TRBJ1-2; clone_size: NA; cdr3_nt: TGTGCCAGCAGCTTAGGGGGACAGGGGGGGGGCTACACCTTC; cdr3_aa: CASSLGGQGGGYTF
v_call: TRBV2; d_call: TRBD2; j_call: TRBJ2-3; clone_size: NA; cdr3_nt: TGTGCCAGCGCCAAGGGGACTAGTTGGCATTTT; cdr3_aa: CASAKGTSWHF
v_call: TRBV7-3; d_call: TRBD2; j_call: TRBJ2-1; clone_size: NA; cdr3_nt: TGTGCCAGCAGCTGGGACTCGACTAGCGGATACAATGAGCAGTTCTTC; cdr3_aa: CASSWDSTSGYNEQFF
v_call: TRBV7-8; d_call: NA; j_call: TRBJ1-2; clone_size: NA; cdr3_nt: TGTGCCAGCAGCTTTACATCCTCTAACTATGGCTACACCTTC; cdr3_aa: CASSFTSSNYGYTF
v_call: TRBV9; d_call: NA; j_call: TRBJ2-3; clone_size: few; cdr3_nt: TGTGCCAGCAGCGTCGGACGGCCAGCTACAGATACGCAGTATTTT; cdr3_aa: CASSVGRPATDTQYF
v_call: TRBV9; d_call: NA; j_call: TRBJ2-3; clone_size: NA; cdr3_nt: TGTGCCAGCAGCGTAGGGCGGGAAAGTACGCAGTATTTT; cdr3_aa: CASSVGRESTQYF
v_call: TRBV7-9; d_call: NA; j_call: TRBJ1-2; clone_size: once; cdr3_nt: TGTGCCAGCAGCTTAGTAGGGGTTGGCTATGGCTACACCTTC; cdr3_aa: CASSLVGVGYGYTF
v_call: TRBV6-1; d_call: NA; j_call: TRBJ2-7; clone_size: NA; cdr3_nt: TGTGCCAGCAGTAGTCAAGGCGTCCTCTACGAGCAGTACTTC; cdr3_aa: CASSSQGVLYEQYF
v_call: TRBV7-6; d_call: TRBD1; j_call: TRBJ1-5; clone_size: NA; cdr3_nt: TGTGCCAGCAGCAAAGGGACAGGAGATAGCAATCAGCCCCAGCATTTT; cdr3_aa: CASSKGTGDSNQPQHF
v_call: TRBV4-3; d_call: NA; j_call: TRBJ1-6; clone_size: NA; cdr3_nt: TGCGCCAGCAGCCAAATTTCCGGGACGGGAAATTCACCCCTCCACTTT; cdr3_aa: CASSQISGTGNSPLHF
v_call: TRBV9; d_call: TRBD1; j_call: TRBJ2-7; clone_size: NA; cdr3_nt: TGTGCCAGCAGCGCAAGATTCGGACAGGGGGGGGACGAGCAGTACTTC; cdr3_aa: CASSARFGQGGDEQYF
v_call: TRBV10-3; d_call: NA; j_call: TRBJ2-5; clone_size: NA; cdr3_nt: TGTGCCATCAGTGAGTCGGAGGGTTCCAGGACCCAGTACTTC; cdr3_aa: CAISESEGSRTQYF
v_call: TRBV27; d_call: TRBD2; j_call: TRBJ2-2; clone_size: NA; cdr3_nt: TGTGCCAGCAGTTTAGCCCGGACTAGTAAAACCGGGGAGCTGTTTTTT; cdr3_aa: CASSLARTSKTGELFF
v_call: TRBV2; d_call: NA; j_call: TRBJ1-1; clone_size: once; cdr3_nt: TGTGCCAGCACCGGGCCATCGGGGACTGAAGCTTTCTTT; cdr3_aa: CASTGPSGTEAFF
v_call: TRBV7-9; d_call: NA; j_call: TRBJ1-1; clone_size: few; cdr3_nt: TGTGCCAGCAGCTTAGCAGGGGAAGGCGAAGCTTTCTTT; cdr3_aa: CASSLAGEGEAFF
v_call: TRBV2; d_call: NA; j_call: TRBJ1-1; clone_size: NA; cdr3_nt: TGTGCCAGCAGGAGGACGGTGAACACTGAAGCTTTCTTT; cdr3_aa: CASRRTVNTEAFF
v_call: TRBV7-9; d_call: NA; j_call: TRBJ1-1; clone_size: few; cdr3_nt: TGTGCCAGCAGCCGTCGGGATACTGAAGCTTTCTTT; cdr3_aa: CASSRRDTEAFF
v_call: TRBV12-5; d_call: NA; j_call: TRBJ1-1; clone_size: few; cdr3_nt: TGTGCTAGTGGTTTGAAAGCGAACACTGAAGCTTTCTTT; cdr3_aa: CASGLKANTEAFF
v_call: TRBV7-2; d_call: TRBD2; j_call: TRBJ2-7; clone_size: NA; cdr3_nt: TGTGCCAGCAGCGCCTCGACTAGCGGGGCGTACTCCTACGAGCAGTACTTC; cdr3_aa: CASSASTSGAYSYEQYF
v_call: TRBV14; d_call: NA; j_call: TRBJ1-3; clone_size: NA; cdr3_nt: TGTGCCAGCAGCCCGGGGACCCCTGGAAACACCATATATTTT; cdr3_aa: CASSPGTPGNTIYF
v_call: TRBV27; d_call: TRBD1; j_call: TRBJ2-3; clone_size: NA; cdr3_nt: TGTGCCTCCCACAGGGGCCGTACAGATACGCAGTATTTT; cdr3_aa: CASHRGRTDTQYF
v_call: TRBV11-3; d_call: TRBD1; j_call: TRBJ2-7; clone_size: NA; cdr3_nt: TGTGCCAGCAGCTCTACCGACAGGGACTACGAGCAGTACTTC; cdr3_aa: CASSSTDRDYEQYF
v_call: TRBV27; d_call: TRBD1; j_call: TRBJ1-2; clone_size: NA; cdr3_nt: TGTGCCAGCAGTTTAGGGGCTTCGGGACAGGGGGCAGGTCCCTATGGCTACACCTTC; cdr3_aa: CASSLGASGQGAGPYGYTF
v_call: TRBV9; d_call: NA; j_call: TRBJ2-3; clone_size: NA; cdr3_nt: TGTGCCAGCAGCCCGGATGGGGGTAGCACAGATACGCAGTATTTT; cdr3_aa: CASSPDGGSTDTQYF
v_call: TRBV6-5; d_call: TRBD1; j_call: TRBJ1-2; clone_size: NA; cdr3_nt: TGTGCCAGCCTTACCGGGACAGGGTCCTATGGCTACACCTTC; cdr3_aa: CASLTGTGSYGYTF
v_call: TRBV7-9; d_call: NA; j_call: TRBJ2-1; clone_size: few; cdr3_nt: TGTGCCAGCAGCTCCGGTAGGGGCGCTTACAATGAGCAGTTCTTC; cdr3_aa: CASSSGRGAYNEQFF
v_call: TRBV9; d_call: TRBD1; j_call: TRBJ2-5; clone_size: NA; cdr3_nt: TGTGCCAGCAGCGCCACAGGGGTACAAGAGACCCAGTACTTC; cdr3_aa: CASSATGVQETQYF
v_call: TRBV19; d_call: TRBD1; j_call: TRBJ1-5; clone_size: NA; cdr3_nt: TGTGCCAGTAGTATGGGGGCAGGGGGACCGAGCAATCAGCCCCAGCATTTT; cdr3_aa: CASSMGAGGPSNQPQHF
v_call: TRBV7-2; d_call: NA; j_call: TRBJ2-1; clone_size: NA; cdr3_nt: TGTGCCAGCAGCTTACGACCACCCGGGGGAACCTTCAATGAGCAGTTCTTC; cdr3_aa: CASSLRPPGGTFNEQFF
v_call: TRBV19; d_call: TRBD2; j_call: TRBJ2-5; clone_size: NA; cdr3_nt: TGTGCCAGTAGTATAGTAACTAGCGGCGGGGAGACCCAGTACTTC; cdr3_aa: CASSIVTSGGETQYF
v_call: TRBV4-2; d_call: NA; j_call: TRBJ2-5; clone_size: medium-sized; cdr3_nt: TGTGCCAGCAGCCAATATGTGGTCTCGGATGAGACCCAGTACTTC; cdr3_aa: CASSQYVVSDETQYF
v_call: TRBV7-2; d_call: NA; j_call: TRBJ2-4; clone_size: once; cdr3_nt: TGTGCCAGCACCTCCGGACCTTTAGCCAAAAACATTCAGTACTTC; cdr3_aa: CASTSGPLAKNIQYF
v_call: TRBV9; d_call: NA; j_call: TRBJ1-2; clone_size: NA; cdr3_nt: TGTGCCAGCAGCAAATCAGGGCCCCGTGACTATGGCTACACCTTC; cdr3_aa: CASSKSGPRDYGYTF
v_call: TRBV7-8; d_call: TRBD1; j_call: TRBJ2-5; clone_size: NA; cdr3_nt: TGTGCCAGCAGCCTCCGGGACAGGGGGGGAGAGACCCAGTACTTC; cdr3_aa: CASSLRDRGGETQYF
v_call: TRBV2; d_call: TRBD2; j_call: TRBJ2-2; clone_size: NA; cdr3_nt: TGTGCCAGCAGTGAAGTGCGGGGGGGCGGCGGGGAGCTGTTTTTT; cdr3_aa: CASSEVRGGGGELFF
v_call: TRBV10-3; d_call: TRBD1; j_call: TRBJ1-2; clone_size: NA; cdr3_nt: TGTGCCATCAGGGGGACAGGGCAGGACTATGGCTACACCTTC; cdr3_aa: CAIRGTGQDYGYTF
v_call: TRBV4-2; d_call: NA; j_call: TRBJ2-7; clone_size: NA; cdr3_nt: TGTGCCAGCAGCCGGCTGGGCGCCGGGACTCAGTTCCGGGAGCAGTACTTC; cdr3_aa: CASSRLGAGTQFREQYF
v_call: TRBV11-2; d_call: NA; j_call: TRBJ2-7; clone_size: NA; cdr3_nt: TGTGCCAGCAGCTTAGCCGGGACCTACGAGCAGTACTTC; cdr3_aa: CASSLAGTYEQYF
v_call: TRBV29-1; d_call: NA; j_call: TRBJ1-4; clone_size: NA; cdr3_nt: TGCAGCGTTTCCCGGTCGACGGATTCTAATGAAAAACTGTTTTTT; cdr3_aa: CSVSRSTDSNEKLFF
v_call: TRBV10-3; d_call: NA; j_call: TRBJ2-3; clone_size: NA; cdr3_nt: TGTGCCGTCGGGGGCATGGGCACAGATACGCAGTATTTT; cdr3_aa: CAVGGMGTDTQYF
v_call: TRBV7-2; d_call: NA; j_call: TRBJ2-1; clone_size: NA; cdr3_nt: TGTGCCAGCAGCCTACAGGGCTATGAGCAGTTCTTC; cdr3_aa: CASSLQGYEQFF
v_call: TRBV9; d_call: NA; j_call: TRBJ2-3; clone_size: NA; cdr3_nt: TGTGCCAGCACCGGGGGAGGACATGGTACAGATACGCAGTATTTT; cdr3_aa: CASTGGGHGTDTQYF
v_call: TRBV2; d_call: TRBD1; j_call: TRBJ1-4; clone_size: NA; cdr3_nt: TGTGCCAGCAGCGCCAACAGGGGGCAGGGTGAAAAACTGTTTTTT; cdr3_aa: CASSANRGQGEKLFF
v_call: TRBV2; d_call: NA; j_call: TRBJ2-2; clone_size: NA; cdr3_nt: TGTGCCAGCACCGGGACAAGAAACACCGGGGAGCTGTTTTTT; cdr3_aa: CASTGTRNTGELFF
v_call: TRBV6-5; d_call: TRBD1; j_call: TRBJ2-7; clone_size: NA; cdr3_nt: TGTGCCAGCAGGAGGGGACAGGGGACGTCCTACGAGCAGTACTTC; cdr3_aa: CASRRGQGTSYEQYF
v_call: TRBV7-8; d_call: NA; j_call: TRBJ1-5; clone_size: NA; cdr3_nt: TGTGCCAGCAGCTTAGTTGGGGTTGGCAATCAGCCCCAGCATTTT; cdr3_aa: CASSLVGVGNQPQHF
v_call: TRBV4-3; d_call: TRBD2; j_call: TRBJ2-1; clone_size: once; cdr3_nt: TGCGCCAGCAGCCATCCCTCTGGACTAGCGGGAGGGCTGCACAATGAGCAGTTCTTC; cdr3_aa: CASSHPSGLAGGLHNEQFF